The TCR beta chain under discussion was sequenced for a study of blood T cell repertoires in COVID-19. For the study at large: Samples came from the United States, Italy and Spain, spanning acute and convalescent COVID-19. PBMCs, B-cell-depleted T cells, or T cells provided the cDNA or gDNA that made up the material.

Per the authors' pipeline: Scientists estimated how many nucleated cells there were by amplifying reference gene primers. The method was immunoSEQ multiplex PCR; TCRdb's version includes in-frame clones alone and lacks a portion of them. Clonal size and the V and J genes are those of that table, whereas D and trimming came from the DNA. The sample lists approximately 70,000 clones; 75% to 95% were seen once. The CDR3 spans 15 residues. Per the germline V gene, CDR1 is MDHEN and CDR2 is SYDVKM. With 1 base clipped from V and 2 bases from J, the junction kept 4 bases outside the gene matches. This receptor was identified in a woman aged 60-75 years with active COVID-19. The chain is built from TRBV28 and TRBJ1-2; 7 bases fit TRBD1. Sequences were obtained from peripheral blood. The chain's CDR3 is CASSLLTGRNYGYTF. CDR3 DNA: TGTGCCAGCAGTTTATTGACAGGGCGAAACTATGGCTACACCTTC.